This record covers a single TCR beta chain. Its antigen remains unidentified. The source of the sample is a study of T-cell memory formation after mild COVID-19. Study-wide background: TCR clustering was largely donor specific.

5'RACE, which relied on constant-segment primers, yielded TCR alpha and TCR beta cDNA libraries carrying sample barcodes and UMIs. MiXCR was run by TCRdb on the 5' RACE reads, yielding one entry per CDR3 protein. In the table there are about 140,000 distinct CDR3 sequences, 11% to 15% of which are singletons. Study conclusions and caveats: Day 15 to 85 contracting clones showed balanced CD4/CD8; later expanders leaned CD4+. Several responding clones turned up in pre-infection memory, indicating that cross-reactive memory may have taken part.

The CDR3 is 14 residues long. V dropped 4 bases and J dropped 0 bases, with 7 bases sitting between them. Germline V lookup: CDR1 SGHAT, CDR2 FQNNGV. Sequenced input: PBMCs or a T cell subset sorted from them (not recorded which). The V call is TRBV11-2, the J call TRBJ2-1; D call uncertain. The origin of this receptor is an adult woman who had mild COVID-19 (a few samples of this study predate the infection). Cell type and time point are not known. In DNA form, the CDR3 reads TGTGCCAGCAGCTCAGAGAGCTCCTACAATGAGCAGTTCTTC. Translated, it gives CASSSESSYNEQFF. Combining the CDR3 with reference TRBV11-2 and TRBJ2-1 gives the whole variable domain EAGVAQSPRYKIIEKRQSVAFWCNPISGHATLYWYQQILGQGPKLLIQFQNNGVVDDSQLPKDRFSAERLKGVDSTLKIQPAKLEDSAVYLCASSSESSYNEQFFGPGTRLTVL.